The sequence of this TCR beta chain was determined in a study of cytomegalovirus exposure and HLA in healthy donors. The overall study: Out of fewer than 500 genotyped donors, about 80% belonged to the Caucasian-associated ancestry cluster. Study-level points and caveats: Later analysis revealed greater clonal expansion in HLA-associated TCR beta chains than in equally common others. A later analysis by the authors found several of the most significant clusters apparently linked to common viral pathogens. Most TCR sequences were rare, but some public TCRs occurred in many donors.

With 60 Vbeta and 13 Jbeta primers, the PCR was carried out. Clones were read by immunoSEQ multiplex PCR, and TCRdb kept only the in-frame ones, dropping some. The sample lists around 150,000 clones, 82% occurring once. V dropped 2 bases and J dropped 2; count of bases not matched to a gene: 8. Germline assignment: CDR1 GTSNPN and CDR2 SVGIG (reference sequence). The CDR3 sequence is 17 residues long. As for this clone: The antigen is not known.

The specimen sequenced was PBMCs. The source of this sequence is a girl aged 5-17 years in good health and CMV-seropositive. The rearrangement joins TRBV30 to TRBJ2-7; 14 bases match TRBD2. Here the CDR3 reads CAWSNSWTSGRTYEQYF. The CDR3, as DNA: TGTGCCTGGAGTAATTCTTGGACTAGCGGGAGGACCTACGAGCAGTACTTC.